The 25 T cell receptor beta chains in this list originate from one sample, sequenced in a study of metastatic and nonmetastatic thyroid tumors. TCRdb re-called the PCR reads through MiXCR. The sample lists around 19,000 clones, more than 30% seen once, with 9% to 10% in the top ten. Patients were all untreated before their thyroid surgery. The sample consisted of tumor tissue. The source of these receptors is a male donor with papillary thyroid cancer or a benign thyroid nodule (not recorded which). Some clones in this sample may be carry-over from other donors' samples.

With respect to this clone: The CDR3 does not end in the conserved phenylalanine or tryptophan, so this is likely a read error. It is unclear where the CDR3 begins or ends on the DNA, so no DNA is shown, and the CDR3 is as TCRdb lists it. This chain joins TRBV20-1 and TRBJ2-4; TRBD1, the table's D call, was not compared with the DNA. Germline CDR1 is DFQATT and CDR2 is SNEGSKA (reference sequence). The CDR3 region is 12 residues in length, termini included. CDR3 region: CSARAGDNEQIV.

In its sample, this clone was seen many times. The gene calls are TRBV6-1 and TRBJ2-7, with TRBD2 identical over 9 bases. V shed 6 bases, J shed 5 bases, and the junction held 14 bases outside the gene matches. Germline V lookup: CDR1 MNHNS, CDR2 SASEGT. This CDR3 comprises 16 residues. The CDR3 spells CASRQAGGGAINEQYF. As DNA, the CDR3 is TGTGCCAGCAGGCAGGCGGGGGGGGGGGCCATTAACGAGCAGTACTTC.

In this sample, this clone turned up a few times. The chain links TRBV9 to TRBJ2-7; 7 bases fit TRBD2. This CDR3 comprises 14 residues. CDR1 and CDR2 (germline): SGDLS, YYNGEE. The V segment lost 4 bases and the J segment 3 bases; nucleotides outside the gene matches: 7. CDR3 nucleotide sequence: TGTGCCAGCAGCCCTCGGACTAGTGACTACGAGCAGTACTTC. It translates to CASSPRTSDYEQYF.

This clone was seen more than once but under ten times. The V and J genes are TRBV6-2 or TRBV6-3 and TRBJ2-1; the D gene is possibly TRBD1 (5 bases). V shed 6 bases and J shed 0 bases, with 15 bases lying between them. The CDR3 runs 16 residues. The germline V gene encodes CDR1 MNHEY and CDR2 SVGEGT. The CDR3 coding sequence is TGTGCCAGCAGCATCAGGGTGACCAGCTCCTACAATGAGCAGTTCTTC. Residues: CASSIRVTSSYNEQFF.

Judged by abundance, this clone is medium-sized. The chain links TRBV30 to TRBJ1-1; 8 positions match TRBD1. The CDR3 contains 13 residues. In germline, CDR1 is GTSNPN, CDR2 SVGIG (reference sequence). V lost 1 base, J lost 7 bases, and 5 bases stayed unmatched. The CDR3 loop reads CAWSAGGAGEAFF. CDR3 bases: TGTGCCTGGAGTGCAGGGGGCGCAGGTGAAGCTTTCTTT.

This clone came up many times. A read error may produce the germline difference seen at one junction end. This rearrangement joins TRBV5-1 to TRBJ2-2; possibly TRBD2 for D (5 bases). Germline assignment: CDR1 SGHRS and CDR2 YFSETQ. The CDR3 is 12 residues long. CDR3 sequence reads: CASRGEAGELVF. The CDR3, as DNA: TGCGCCAGCAGGGGAGAGGCCGGGGAGCTGGTTTTT.

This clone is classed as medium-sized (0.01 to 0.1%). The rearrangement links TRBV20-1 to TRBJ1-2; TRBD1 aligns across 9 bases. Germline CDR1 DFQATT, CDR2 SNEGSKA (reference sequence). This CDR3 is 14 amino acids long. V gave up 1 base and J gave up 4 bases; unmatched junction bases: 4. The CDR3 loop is CSARGRGQGYGYTF. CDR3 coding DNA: TGCAGTGCTAGAGGGAGGGGACAGGGCTATGGCTACACCTTC.

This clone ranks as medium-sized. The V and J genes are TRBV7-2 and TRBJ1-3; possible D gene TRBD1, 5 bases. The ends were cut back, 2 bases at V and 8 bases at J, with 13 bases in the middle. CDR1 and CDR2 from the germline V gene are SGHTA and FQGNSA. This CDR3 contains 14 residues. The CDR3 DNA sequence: TGTGCCAGCAGCTTAAACCTCGGGGGAGACACCATATATTTT. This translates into CASSLNLGGDTIYF. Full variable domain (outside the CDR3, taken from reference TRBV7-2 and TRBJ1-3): GAGVSQSPSNKVTEKGKDVELRCDPISGHTALYWYRQSLGQGLEFLIYFQGNSAPDKSGLPSDRFSAERTGGSVSTLTIQRTQQEDSAVYLCASSLNLGGDTIYFGEGSWLTVV.

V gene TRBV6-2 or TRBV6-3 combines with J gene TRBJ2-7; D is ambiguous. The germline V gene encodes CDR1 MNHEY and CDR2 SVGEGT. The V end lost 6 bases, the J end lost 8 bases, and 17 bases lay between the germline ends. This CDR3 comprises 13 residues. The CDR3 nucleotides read TGTGCCAGCAGGTACACCCGTGATCGGCAGCAGTACTTC. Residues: CASRYTRDRQQYF.

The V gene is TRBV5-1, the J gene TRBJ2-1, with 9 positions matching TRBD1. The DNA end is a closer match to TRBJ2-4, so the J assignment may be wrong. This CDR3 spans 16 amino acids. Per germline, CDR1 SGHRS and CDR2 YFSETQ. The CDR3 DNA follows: TGCGCCAGCAGCTATTGGACAGGGGACCTCTACAATGATCAGTACTTC. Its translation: CASSYWTGDLYNDQYF.

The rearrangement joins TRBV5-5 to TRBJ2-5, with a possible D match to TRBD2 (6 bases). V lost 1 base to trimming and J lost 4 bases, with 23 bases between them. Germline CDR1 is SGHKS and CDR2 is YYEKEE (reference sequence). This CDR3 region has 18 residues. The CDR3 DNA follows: TGTGCCAGCAGCTTGCCCTCCTACGGCGGGAAGACGGGAGAGACCCAGTACTTC. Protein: CASSLPSYGGKTGETQYF.

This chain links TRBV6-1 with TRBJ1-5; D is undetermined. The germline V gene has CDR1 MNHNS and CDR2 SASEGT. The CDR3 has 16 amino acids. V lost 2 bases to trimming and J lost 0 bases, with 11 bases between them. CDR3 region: CASSESPGDSNQPQHF. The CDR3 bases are TGTGCCAGCAGTGAATCGCCAGGTGATAGCAATCAGCCCCAGCATTTT.

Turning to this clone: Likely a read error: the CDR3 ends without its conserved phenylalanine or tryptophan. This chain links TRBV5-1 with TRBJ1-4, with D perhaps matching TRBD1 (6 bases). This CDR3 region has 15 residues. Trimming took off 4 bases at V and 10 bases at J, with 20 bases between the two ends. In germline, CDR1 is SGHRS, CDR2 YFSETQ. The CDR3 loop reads CASSLITGGDGKLFY. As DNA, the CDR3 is TGCGCCAGCAGCCTTATAACGGGGGGCGATGGAAAACTGTTTTAT.

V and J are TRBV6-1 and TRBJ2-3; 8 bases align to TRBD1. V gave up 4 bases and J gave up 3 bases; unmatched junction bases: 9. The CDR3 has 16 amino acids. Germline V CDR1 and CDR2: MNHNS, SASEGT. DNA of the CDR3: TGTGCCAGCAGTGCCCGACAGGGGCTGAGGACAGATACGCAGTATTTT. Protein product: CASSARQGLRTDTQYF.

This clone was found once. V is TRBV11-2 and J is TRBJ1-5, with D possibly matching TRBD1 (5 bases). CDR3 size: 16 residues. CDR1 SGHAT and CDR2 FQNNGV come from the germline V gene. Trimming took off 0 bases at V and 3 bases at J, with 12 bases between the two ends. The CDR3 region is CASSLEFWGNNQPQHF. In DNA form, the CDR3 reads TGTGCCAGCAGCTTAGAATTCTGGGGCAACAATCAGCCCCAGCATTTT.

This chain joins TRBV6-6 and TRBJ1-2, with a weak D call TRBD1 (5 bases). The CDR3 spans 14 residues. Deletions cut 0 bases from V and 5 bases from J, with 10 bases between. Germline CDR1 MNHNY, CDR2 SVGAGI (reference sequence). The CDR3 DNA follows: TGTGCCAGCAGTTACTCGGGGACTCGGTATGGCTACACCTTC. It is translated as CASSYSGTRYGYTF.

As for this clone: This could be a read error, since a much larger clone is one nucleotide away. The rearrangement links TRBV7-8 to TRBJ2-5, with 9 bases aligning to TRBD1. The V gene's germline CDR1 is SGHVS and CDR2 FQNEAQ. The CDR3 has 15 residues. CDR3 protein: CASSGGRDRAEAQYF. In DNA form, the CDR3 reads TGTGCCAGCAGCGGCGGCCGGGACAGGGCAGAGGCCCAGTACTTC.

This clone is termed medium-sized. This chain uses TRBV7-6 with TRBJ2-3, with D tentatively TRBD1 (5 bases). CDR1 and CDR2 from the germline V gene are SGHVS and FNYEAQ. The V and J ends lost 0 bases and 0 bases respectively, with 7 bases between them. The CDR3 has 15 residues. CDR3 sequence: CASSLAGASTDTQYF. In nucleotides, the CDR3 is TGTGCCAGCAGCTTAGCAGGGGCTAGCACAGATACGCAGTATTTT. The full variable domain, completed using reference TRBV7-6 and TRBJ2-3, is GAGVSQSPRYKVTKRGQDVALRCDPISGHVSLYWYRQALGQGPEFLTYFNYEAQQDKSGLPNDRFSAERPEGSISTLTIQRTEQRDSAMYRCASSLAGASTDTQYFGPGTRLTVL.

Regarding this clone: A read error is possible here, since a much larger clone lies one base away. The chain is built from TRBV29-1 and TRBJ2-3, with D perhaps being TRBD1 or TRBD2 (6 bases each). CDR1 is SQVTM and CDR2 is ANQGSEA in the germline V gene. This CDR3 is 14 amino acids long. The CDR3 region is CSGDISGGTYTQYF. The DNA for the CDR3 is TGCAGCGGGGACATTAGCGGAGGCACATATACGCAGTATTTT.

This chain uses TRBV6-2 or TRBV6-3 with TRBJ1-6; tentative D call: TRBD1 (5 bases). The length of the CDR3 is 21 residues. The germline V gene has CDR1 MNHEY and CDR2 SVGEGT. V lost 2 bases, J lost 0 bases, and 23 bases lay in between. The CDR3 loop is CASSYPTPRRGQSSYNSPLHF. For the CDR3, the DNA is TGTGCCAGCAGTTACCCCACCCCTCGGAGGGGCCAGAGCTCCTATAATTCACCCCTCCACTTT.

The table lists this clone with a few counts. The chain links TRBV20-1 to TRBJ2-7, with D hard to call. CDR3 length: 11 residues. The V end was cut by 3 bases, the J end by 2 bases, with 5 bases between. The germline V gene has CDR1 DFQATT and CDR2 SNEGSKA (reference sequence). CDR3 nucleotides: TGCAGTGCTAGCCCACCCTACGAGCAGTACTTC. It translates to CSASPPYEQYF.

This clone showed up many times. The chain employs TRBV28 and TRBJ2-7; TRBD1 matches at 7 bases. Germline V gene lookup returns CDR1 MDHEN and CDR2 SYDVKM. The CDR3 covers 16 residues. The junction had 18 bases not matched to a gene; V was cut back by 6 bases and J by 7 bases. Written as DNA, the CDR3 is TGTGCCAGCAGAACCCCCACAGGGGACGAACGGTATGAGCAGTACTTC. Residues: CASRTPTGDERYEQYF.

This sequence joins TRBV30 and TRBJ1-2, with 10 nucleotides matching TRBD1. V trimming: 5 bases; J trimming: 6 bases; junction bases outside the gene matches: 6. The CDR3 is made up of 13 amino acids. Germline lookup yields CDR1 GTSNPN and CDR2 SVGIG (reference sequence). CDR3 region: CAWDRQGADGYTF. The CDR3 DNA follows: TGTGCCTGGGACAGACAGGGGGCGGATGGCTACACCTTC.

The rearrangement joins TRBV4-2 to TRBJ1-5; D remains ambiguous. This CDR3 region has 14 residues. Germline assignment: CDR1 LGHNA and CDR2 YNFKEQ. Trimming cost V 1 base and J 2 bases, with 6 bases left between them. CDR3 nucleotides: TGTGCCAGCAGCCAAGCAGGAGGCAATCAGCCCCAGCATTTT. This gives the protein CASSQAGGNQPQHF.

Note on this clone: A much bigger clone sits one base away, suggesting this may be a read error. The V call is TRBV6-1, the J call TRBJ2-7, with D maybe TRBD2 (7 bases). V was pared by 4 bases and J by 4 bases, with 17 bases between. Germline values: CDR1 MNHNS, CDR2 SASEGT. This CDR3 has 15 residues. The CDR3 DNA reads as TGTGCCAGCAGTGGGGGGGGGGCTATCGAGTACGAGCAGTACTTC. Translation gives CASSGGGAIEYEQYF.